This T cell receptor beta chain emerged from a study of patients and donors after allogeneic stem cell transplantation. From the RT-PCR reads, TCRdb called clonotypes with MiXCR, one entry per CDR3 protein. The sample holds 390,000 or so distinct CDR3 sequences, approximately 16% seen once. Germline-derived CDR1 and CDR2 are DFQATT and SNEGSKA (reference sequence). CDR3 length: 13 residues. Trimming pared 3 bases from V and 2 bases from J, leaving 10 bases between. The sequenced sample was blood, either unsorted or a sorted T cell fraction (not recorded which). V is TRBV20-1 and J is TRBJ1-2; D ambiguous. The sequence derives from a human donor who was either an allogeneic HSCT recipient or a stem cell or donor lymphocyte infusion donor (not recorded which). It is not recorded whose cells these are; they may come from a transplant donor. The CDR3 DNA follows: TGCAGTGCTAGGGATAGAGGGAACTATGGCTACACCTTC. This sequence encodes CSARDRGNYGYTF.